This T cell receptor (beta chain) was recorded in a study of T cells in Graves' hyperthyroidism and ophthalmopathy. The CDR3 extends over 15 amino acids. Germline CDR1 DFQATT, CDR2 SNEGSKA (reference sequence). The ends lost 0 bases at V and 13 bases at J; junction bases unmatched: 8. Amplification of TCR beta CDR3 regions used RNA as the template. During a first-round RT-PCR of the TCR CDR3, the HTBI primer set was used. MiXCR was run by TCRdb on the multiplex PCR reads, yielding one entry per CDR3 protein. The table lists 640,000 or so distinct CDR3 sequences, approximately 14% of them singletons. This clonotype was sampled from a woman aged 18-30 years with Graves' ophthalmopathy. The chain couples TRBV20-1 to TRBJ2-1; 14 nucleotides match TRBD2. Sequencing was performed on blood. CDR3 DNA sequence: TGCAGTGCTAGAGATTTTCTGGGACTAGCGGGAGATCAGTTCTTC. Protein product: CSARDFLGLAGDQFF.